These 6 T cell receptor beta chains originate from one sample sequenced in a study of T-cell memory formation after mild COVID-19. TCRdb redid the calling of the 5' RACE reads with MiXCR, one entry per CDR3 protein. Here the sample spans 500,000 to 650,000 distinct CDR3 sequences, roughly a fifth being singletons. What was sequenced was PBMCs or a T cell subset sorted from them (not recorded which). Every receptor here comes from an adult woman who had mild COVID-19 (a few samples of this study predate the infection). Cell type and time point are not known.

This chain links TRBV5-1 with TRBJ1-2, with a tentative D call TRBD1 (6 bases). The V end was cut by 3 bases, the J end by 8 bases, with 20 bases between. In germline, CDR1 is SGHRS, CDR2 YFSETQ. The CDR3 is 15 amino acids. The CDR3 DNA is TGCGCCAGCAGCTCTTCAGGGGCAACCTCGGAGGGCTACACCTTC. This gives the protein CASSSSGATSEGYTF. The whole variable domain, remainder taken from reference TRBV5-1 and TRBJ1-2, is KAGVTQTPRYLIKTRGQQVTLSCSPISGHRSVSWYQQTPGQGLQFLFEYFSETQRNKGNFPGRFSGRQFSNSRSEMNVSTLELGDSALYLCASSSSGATSEGYTFGSGTRLTVV.

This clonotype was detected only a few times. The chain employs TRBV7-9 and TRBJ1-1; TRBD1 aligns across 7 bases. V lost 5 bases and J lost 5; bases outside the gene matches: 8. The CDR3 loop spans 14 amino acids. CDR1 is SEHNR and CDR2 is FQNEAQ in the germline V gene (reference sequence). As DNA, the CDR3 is TGTGCCAGCAGCCGACGACAGGGAGAGACTGAAGCTTTCTTT. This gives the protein CASSRRQGETEAFF.

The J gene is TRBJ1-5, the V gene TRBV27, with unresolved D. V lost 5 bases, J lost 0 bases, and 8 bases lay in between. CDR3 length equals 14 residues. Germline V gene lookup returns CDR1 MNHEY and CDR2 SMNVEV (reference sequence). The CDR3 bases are TGTGCCAGCAGTCCCGAAAATAGCAATCAGCCCCAGCATTTT. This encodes CASSPENSNQPQHF.

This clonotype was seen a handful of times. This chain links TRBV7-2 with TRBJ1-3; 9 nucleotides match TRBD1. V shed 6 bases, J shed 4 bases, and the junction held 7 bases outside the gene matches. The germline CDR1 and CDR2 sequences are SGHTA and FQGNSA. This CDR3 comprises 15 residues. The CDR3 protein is CASRQGTGSGNTIYF. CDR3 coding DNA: TGTGCCAGCAGACAAGGGACAGGGTCAGGAAACACCATATATTTT.

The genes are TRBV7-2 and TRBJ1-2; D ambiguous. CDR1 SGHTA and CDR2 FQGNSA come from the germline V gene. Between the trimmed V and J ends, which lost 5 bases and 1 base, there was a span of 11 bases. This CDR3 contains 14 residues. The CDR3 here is CASSPAGINYGYTF. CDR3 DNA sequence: TGTGCCAGCAGCCCGGCCGGGATTAACTATGGCTACACCTTC. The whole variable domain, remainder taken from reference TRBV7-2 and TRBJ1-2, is GAGVSQSPSNKVTEKGKDVELRCDPISGHTALYWYRQSLGQGLEFLIYFQGNSAPDKSGLPSDRFSAERTGGSVSTLTIQRTQQEDSAVYLCASSPAGINYGYTFGSGTRLTVV.

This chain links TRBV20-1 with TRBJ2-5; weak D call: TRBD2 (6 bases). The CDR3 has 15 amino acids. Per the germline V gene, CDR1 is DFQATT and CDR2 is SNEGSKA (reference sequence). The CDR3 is CSPNTVGGSAETQYF. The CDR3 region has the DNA TGCAGCCCCAACACCGTGGGGGGATCTGCAGAGACCCAGTACTTC.